One sample yielded the 24 T cell receptor beta chains listed below, sequenced in a study of CD8 T cells in ankylosing spondylitis (dated by TCRdb to 2016 to 2017). Library prep was done by 5' RACE. Reads for this sample came from an Illumina HiSeq 2500. TCRdb itself trimmed the public reads at Q25 with fastp, ran MiXCR and retained productive beta chains. Each entry merges the rows of one CDR3 protein and shows their most common DNA and genes. The table for this sample lists 200,000 to 250,000 distinct CDR3 sequences; 10% of them were counted only once. The top ten hold less than 25% of the sample. Sequenced sample: blood, either unsorted or a sorted T cell fraction (not recorded which). These receptors originate from a male donor with ankylosing spondylitis or in good health (not recorded which).

This clonotype was observed many times. This sequence joins TRBV7-9 and TRBJ2-1; D is unclear. The V end lost 4 bases, the J end lost 5 bases, and 9 bases lay between the germline ends. The CDR3 has 13 amino acids. The germline V gene has CDR1 SEHNR and CDR2 FQNEAQ (reference sequence). DNA for the CDR3: TGTGCCAGCAGCTCAGAGGCAGACAATGAGCAGTTCTTC. Protein: CASSSEADNEQFF.

This clonotype was picked up many times. The chain is built from TRBV7-9 and TRBJ1-2; 7 bases agree with TRBD1. The CDR3 runs to 14 residues. In germline, CDR1 is SEHNR, CDR2 FQNEAQ (reference sequence). Unmatched junction bases numbered 3, after V lost 5 bases and J lost 0 bases. The CDR3 spells CASSQQGTNYGYTF. CDR3 nucleotides: TGTGCCAGCAGCCAACAGGGGACTAACTATGGCTACACCTTC.

Only a few counts were recorded for this clonotype. DNA for the CDR3: TGTGCCAGCAGCAGCCCCTTAAACAGGGGGCATGTTGGGAGCACAGATACGCAGTATTTT. As protein: CASSSPLNRGHVGSTDTQYF. The J gene is TRBJ2-3, the V gene TRBV11-2, with 9 bases lining up with TRBD1. CDR3 size: 20 residues. The germline V gene has CDR1 SGHAT and CDR2 FQNNGV. The ends lost 5 bases at V and 0 bases at J; junction bases unmatched: 18.

This clonotype was counted at least ten times. V gene TRBV5-1 combines with J gene TRBJ2-1; 10 bases are a match to TRBD2. The CDR3 runs 15 residues. The germline gives CDR1 SGHRS, CDR2 YFSETQ. V lost 4 bases and J lost 8; bases outside the gene matches: 9. CDR3 sequence (DNA): TGCGCCAGCAGCGCCAGCGGGGGGGCCAACGATGAGCAGTTCTTC. Protein product: CASSASGGANDEQFF.

This clonotype was picked up a small number of times. The rearrangement links TRBV5-1 to TRBJ2-7, with D tentatively TRBD2 (7 bases). The CDR3 loop spans 16 amino acids. The germline V gene encodes CDR1 SGHRS and CDR2 YFSETQ. The ends were cut back, 4 bases at V and 5 bases at J, with 22 bases in the middle. Written as DNA, the CDR3 is TGCGCCAGCAGCCTGGGGGCCCTGGGCGGGGGTCACGAGCAGTACTTC. It codes for CASSLGALGGGHEQYF.

This clonotype occurred many times. The chain is built from TRBV20-1 and TRBJ2-5, with 8 bases fitting TRBD1. V lost 6 bases and J lost 1; bases outside the gene matches: 10. Germline lookup yields CDR1 DFQATT and CDR2 SNEGSKA (reference sequence). The CDR3 consists of 15 residues. The CDR3 reads CSAKTGAGFQETQYF. CDR3 sequence (DNA): TGCAGTGCGAAGACAGGGGCTGGCTTCCAAGAGACCCAGTACTTC.

Many counts were recorded for this clonotype. The V gene is TRBV11-2, the J gene TRBJ1-2; no definite D call. The V end was cut by 4 bases, the J end by 6 bases, with 12 bases between. Per germline, CDR1 SGHAT and CDR2 FQNNGV. The length of the CDR3 is 13 residues. This chain's CDR3 is CASSWAAGNGYTF. DNA of the CDR3: TGTGCCAGCAGCTGGGCGGCGGGGAATGGCTACACCTTC.

This chain uses TRBV28 with TRBJ1-5, with TRBD1 identical over 8 bases. With 4 bases clipped from V and 7 bases from J, the junction kept 12 bases outside the gene matches. Germline CDR1 and CDR2: MDHEN and SYDVKM. This CDR3 is built from 16 residues. CDR3: CASSSLARGQGQPQHF. The CDR3 DNA follows: TGTGCCAGCAGTTCTCTCGCCAGGGGGCAGGGACAGCCCCAGCATTTT. Together with reference TRBV28 and TRBJ1-5, the CDR3 gives the full variable domain: DVKVTQSSRYLVKRTGEKVFLECVQDMDHENMFWYRQDPGLGLRLIYFSYDVKMKEKGDIPEGYSVSREKKERFSLILESASTNQTSMYLCASSSLARGQGQPQHFGDGTRLSIL.

This clonotype was recorded at least ten times. The gene calls are TRBV5-1 and TRBJ2-3; the D gene is possibly TRBD2 (5 bases). Germline values: CDR1 SGHRS, CDR2 YFSETQ. This CDR3 has 15 residues. V lost 1 base and J lost 1, with 10 bases in between. As DNA, the CDR3 is TGCGCCAGCAGCTTGTCGGGGTCGGGCACAGATACGCAGTATTTT. Translating it yields CASSLSGSGTDTQYF.

This chain uses TRBV11-2 with TRBJ2-5; possibly TRBD1 for D (7 bases). V shed 5 bases and J shed 3 bases, with 16 bases lying between them. Per the germline V gene, CDR1 is SGHAT and CDR2 is FQNNGV. The CDR3 consists of 15 residues. CDR3 loop: CASSAQGGREETQYF. DNA for the CDR3: TGTGCCAGCAGCGCTCAGGGGGGACGAGAAGAGACCCAGTACTTC.

With regard to this clonotype: It may be a read error: a sequence one base away is much more abundant. This rearrangement joins TRBV5-1 to TRBJ2-1; the D is unclear. The CDR3 loop spans 15 amino acids. The germline gives CDR1 SGHRS, CDR2 YFSETQ. CDR3 sequence: CPSSRTRSGDNEQFF. The CDR3 DNA reads as TGCCCCAGCAGCCGCACCCGGTCAGGTGACAATGAGCAGTTCTTC.

This clonotype was seen a handful of times. The DNA for the CDR3 is TGCGCCAGCAGCATTCTCACAGGCCCCAATGAGCAGTTCTTC. Residues: CASSILTGPNEQFF. V usage is TRBV5-1 and J usage is TRBJ2-1; D may be TRBD1 (5 bases). CDR3 length: 14 residues. Germline V lookup: CDR1 SGHRS, CDR2 YFSETQ. Trimming stripped 4 bases from V and 6 bases from J, with 14 bases between.

Only a few counts were recorded for this clonotype. This chain joins TRBV19 and TRBJ1-1; D may be TRBD1 (6 bases). Between the trimmed V and J ends, which lost 10 bases and 1 base, there was a span of 16 bases. Germline CDR1 LNHDA, CDR2 SQIVND (reference sequence). This CDR3 region has 14 residues. The CDR3, as DNA: TGTGCCACCTCCCTGGGGGCCTCGAACACTGAAGCTTTCTTT. Translated: CATSLGASNTEAFF.

V is TRBV3-1 and J is TRBJ2-2; unclear D gene. Trimming took off 5 bases at V and 5 bases at J, with 18 bases between the two ends. From germline, CDR1 is LGHDT and CDR2 YNNKEL (reference sequence). The CDR3 extends over 16 amino acids. CDR3 in DNA: TGTGCCAGCAGCTGGACCCCGCCACCTAATACCGGGGAGCTGTTTTTT. Amino acid sequence: CASSWTPPPNTGELFF.

Many counts were recorded for this clonotype. The CDR3 DNA reads as TGTGCCAGCAGCCCCTTGACAGGGAACAACGAGCAGTACTTC. Protein product: CASSPLTGNNEQYF. The chain combines TRBV7-6 with TRBJ2-7, with 7 bases aligning to TRBD1. CDR1 and CDR2 (germline): SGHVS, FNYEAQ. With V trimmed by 5 bases and J by 5 bases, 9 bases remained unmatched. The CDR3 runs to 14 residues. Full variable domain (missing parts from reference TRBV7-6 and TRBJ2-7): GAGVSQSPRYKVTKRGQDVALRCDPISGHVSLYWYRQALGQGPEFLTYFNYEAQQDKSGLPNDRFSAERPEGSISTLTIQRTEQRDSAMYRCASSPLTGNNEQYFGPGTRLTVT.

This clonotype was observed at least ten times. V and J are TRBV5-5 and TRBJ2-3; D is perhaps TRBD2 (5 bases). Germline loops: CDR1 SGHKS, CDR2 YYEKEE (reference sequence). The CDR3 has 15 amino acids. V lost 0 bases and J lost 1, with 9 bases in between. The CDR3 DNA follows: TGTGCCAGCAGCTTGGATCCAGCGGGCACAGATACGCAGTATTTT. Encoded protein: CASSLDPAGTDTQYF.

The sample holds many counts of this clonotype. The chain combines TRBV7-2 with TRBJ2-7, with unresolved D. Trimming cost V 4 bases and J 2 bases, with 12 bases left between them. The CDR3 spans 14 residues. Germline V gives CDR1 SGHTA, CDR2 FQGNSA. CDR3 in amino acids: CASSSVPETYEQYF. In DNA form, the CDR3 reads TGTGCCAGCAGCTCTGTGCCGGAAACCTACGAGCAGTACTTC.

To note about this clonotype: A much larger clone is a single base away; this may be a read error. The chain has TRBV5-1 and TRBJ1-1; 9 bases fit TRBD1. This CDR3 contains 14 residues. The V segment lost 7 bases and the J segment 4 bases; nucleotides outside the gene matches: 8. The germline V gene has CDR1 SGHRS and CDR2 YFSETQ. CDR3 protein: CASSLQGAGTEAFF. Written as DNA, the CDR3 is TGCGCCAGCTCCTTACAGGGGGCTGGCACTGAAGCTTTCTTT.

This clonotype was recorded many times. The genes are TRBV3-1 and TRBJ2-1; either TRBD1 or TRBD2 may supply D (6 bases each). Germline CDR1 LGHDT, CDR2 YNNKEL (reference sequence). The CDR3 sequence is 19 residues long. V gave up 1 base and J gave up 0 bases, with 19 bases separating them. CDR3 nucleotides: TGTGCCAGCAGCCAAGTTAGAGGGGGGCGCCCTCTCTCCTACAATGAGCAGTTCTTC. It encodes CASSQVRGGRPLSYNEQFF.

This chain uses TRBV2 with TRBJ1-5; D ambiguous. The CDR3 sequence is 14 residues long. Germline CDR1 SNHLY, CDR2 FYNNEI. V gave up 6 bases and J gave up 2 bases, with 11 bases separating them. The CDR3 loop is CASRLGRGNQPQHF. The CDR3 bases are TGTGCCAGCAGGTTGGGTCGGGGCAATCAGCCCCAGCATTTT.

The table lists this clonotype with a few counts. The rearrangement uses TRBV5-1 and TRBJ1-5; D is perhaps TRBD1 (5 bases). V was trimmed by 4 bases and J by 4 bases, leaving 12 bases between them. Germline CDR1 reads SGHRS; CDR2 reads YFSETQ. The CDR3 is 14 amino acids. The CDR3 nucleotides are TGCGCCAGCAGCCTGGGGGGACCGAATCAGCCCCAGCATTTT. Translated: CASSLGGPNQPQHF.

This clonotype turned up a few times. This rearrangement joins TRBV7-2 to TRBJ2-5; D is undetermined. CDR3 size: 13 residues. V was shortened by 5 bases and J by 5 bases, with 12 bases between the two germline ends. Per the germline V gene, CDR1 is SGHTA and CDR2 is FQGNSA. The CDR3 here is CASSTWTRETQYF. The CDR3 region has the DNA TGTGCCAGCAGCACCTGGACCCGGGAGACCCAGTACTTC.

The chain is built from TRBV20-1 and TRBJ1-2; 8 nucleotides match TRBD1. There are 13 residues in the CDR3. Germline V gene lookup returns CDR1 DFQATT and CDR2 SNEGSKA (reference sequence). With V trimmed by 6 bases and J by 5 bases, 8 bases remained unmatched. The DNA of the CDR3 is TGCAGTGCCGTGGAGGGACAGGAGTATGGCTACACCTTC. Protein sequence: CSAVEGQEYGYTF.

This clonotype occurred many times. The chain is built from TRBV6-1 and TRBJ1-1, with D perhaps matching TRBD1 (6 bases). Germline CDR1 reads MNHNS; CDR2 reads SASEGT. The germline V and J ends were trimmed by 8 bases and 6 bases, with 22 bases remaining between them. The CDR3 runs 15 residues. CDR3 coding DNA: TGTGCCAGCGTACCGGCGGGGGCTGAAGTTCCTGAAGCTTTCTTT. Its translation: CASVPAGAEVPEAFF.